The 28 T cell receptor beta chains given below trace back to one sample, sequenced in a study of beta chain features in type 1 diabetes. The study, taken as a whole, reports: Moderate but significant shortening of TCRB CDR3s was recorded in all four CD4+ subsets from Type 1 diabetes patients.

Every isolated RNA sample was fully reverse transcribed, so sequencing captured expressed TCRB transcripts. TCRdb's copy holds only in-frame clones and misses some; the assay was immunoSEQ multiplex PCR. The repertoire includes 240,000 or so clones, 20% of them detected once, and 0.025% to 0.035% sits in the top ten. For these receptors, no antigen is known. Specimen: naive CD4+ T cells from blood. The receptors here all came from a woman aged 40 to 50 with type 1 diabetes.

This clone was counted a few times. The chain couples TRBV4-3 to TRBJ1-4; D remains ambiguous. V was clipped by 0 bases and J by 4 bases, with 15 bases between them. Germline CDR1 and CDR2: LGHNA and YSLEER. This CDR3 region has 17 residues. The CDR3 region is CASSQDLPGGSNEKLFF. The CDR3 coding sequence is TGCGCCAGCAGCCAAGATCTTCCTGGCGGGAGTAATGAAAAACTGTTTTTT.

CDR3 sequence (DNA): TGTGCCAGCTCATGGCGGGACGGCTCCTACGAGCAGTACTTC. It is translated as CASSWRDGSYEQYF. The chain links TRBV18 to TRBJ2-7; TRBD2 is a possible D gene (6 bases). V lost 5 bases and J 0 bases, leaving 11 bases between the germline ends. This CDR3 has 14 amino acids. CDR1 KGHSH and CDR2 LQKENI come from the germline V gene. Looking up the rest from reference TRBV18 and TRBJ2-7 gives the full variable domain: NAGVMQNPRHLVRRRGQEARLRCSPMKGHSHVYWYRQLPEEGLKFMVYLQKENIIDESGMPKERFSAEFPKEGPSILRIQQVVRGDSAAYFCASSWRDGSYEQYFGPGTRLTVT.

This clone came up a few times. This chain connects TRBV9 to TRBJ2-2; 10 bases fit TRBD2. Germline trimming cut 6 bases from V and 6 bases from J; bases unmatched to any gene: 5. This CDR3 is built from 14 residues. Germline V gives CDR1 SGDLS, CDR2 YYNGEE. CDR3 nucleotides: TGTGCCAGCACGAAAGCGGGGGGGTCCGGGGAGCTGTTTTTT. The encoded protein is CASTKAGGSGELFF. The full variable domain, completed using reference TRBV9 and TRBJ2-2, is DSGVTQTPKHLITATGQRVTLRCSPRSGDLSVYWYQQSLDQGLQFLIQYYNGEERAKGNILERFSAQQFPDLHSELNLSSLELGDSALYFCASTKAGGSGELFFGEGSRLTVL.

The genes are TRBV18 and TRBJ2-7; possible D gene TRBD1, 6 bases. With 6 bases removed from V and 0 bases from J, the gap between germline ends came to 18 bases. The germline CDR1 and CDR2 sequences are KGHSH and LQKENI. The CDR3 covers 16 residues. The CDR3 protein is CASSPAQGRSSYEQYF. CDR3 in DNA: TGTGCCAGCTCCCCCGCCCAGGGGAGAAGCTCCTACGAGCAGTACTTC.

There are a few counts of this clone. The CDR3 DNA follows: TGTGCCAGCAGTTTGGGACAGATCTACGAGCAGTACTTC. Its translation is CASSLGQIYEQYF. This rearrangement joins TRBV28 to TRBJ2-7; 7 nucleotides align to TRBD1. The J segment lost 3 bases and the V segment lost 3 bases, leaving 2 bases of the junction unmatched. CDR1 MDHEN and CDR2 SYDVKM come from the germline V gene. This CDR3 is built from 13 residues.

V is TRBV2 and J is TRBJ1-5; D may be TRBD1 (5 bases). This CDR3 comprises 15 residues. The germline V and J ends were trimmed by 0 bases and 6 bases, with 12 bases remaining between them. CDR1 SNHLY and CDR2 FYNNEI come from the germline V gene. The CDR3 sequence: CASSEALGGSQPQHF. The CDR3 DNA follows: TGTGCCAGCAGTGAAGCGCTCGGGGGAAGTCAGCCCCAGCATTTT.

CDR3: CASSRHEGQGTAEQFF. The CDR3 nucleotides read TGCGCCAGCAGTCGACATGAGGGACAGGGGACGGCTGAGCAGTTCTTC. V gene TRBV4-3 combines with J gene TRBJ2-1; TRBD1 agrees at 10 bases. CDR3 length: 16 amino acids. Germline CDR1 is LGHNA and CDR2 is YSLEER. The J segment lost 9 bases and the V segment lost 6 bases, leaving 14 bases of the junction unmatched.

V and J are TRBV4-3 and TRBJ2-3, with 7 nucleotides matching TRBD1. Germline CDR1 reads LGHNA; CDR2 reads YSLEER. The V segment lost 4 bases and the J segment 1 base; nucleotides outside the gene matches: 8. There are 16 residues in the CDR3. The CDR3 DNA reads as TGCGCCAGCAGCCCCCGACAGGGCGTAGGCACAGATACGCAGTATTTT. Amino acids: CASSPRQGVGTDTQYF.

The genes are TRBV15 and TRBJ2-5, with 8 nucleotides matching TRBD1. CDR3 length: 14 amino acids. The V and J ends lost 3 bases and 4 bases, in that order; junction bases with no gene match: 4. Germline V lookup: CDR1 LNHNV, CDR2 YYDKDF (reference sequence). CDR3 region: CATSSDRGGETQYF. CDR3 nucleotides: TGTGCCACCAGCAGCGACAGGGGTGGAGAGACCCAGTACTTC.

This clone occurred a few times. The J gene is TRBJ2-6, the V gene TRBV30, with unresolved D. Trimming took off 6 bases at V and 0 bases at J, with 6 bases between the two ends. CDR3 length: 13 residues. Per germline, CDR1 GTSNPN and CDR2 SVGIG (reference sequence). The chain's CDR3 is CACRLSGANVLTF. The CDR3 DNA follows: TGTGCCTGCCGTCTCTCTGGGGCCAACGTCCTGACTTTC.

The gene calls are TRBV30 and TRBJ2-3, with TRBD1 matching 9 bases. Germline CDR1 is GTSNPN and CDR2 is SVGIG (reference sequence). The CDR3 has 13 residues. V lost 5 bases and J lost 3; bases outside the gene matches: 3. CDR3 loop: CAWGQGRTDTQYF. CDR3 DNA: TGTGCCTGGGGACAGGGGAGAACAGATACGCAGTATTTT.

This clone occurred a few times. This chain uses TRBV7-9 with TRBJ2-2, with TRBD2 matching 10 bases. V was clipped by 5 bases and J by 6 bases; unmatched bases: 9. The CDR3 spans 16 residues. The V gene's germline CDR1 is SEHNR and CDR2 FQNEAQ (reference sequence). Here the CDR3 DNA reads TGTGCCAGCAGCCCGATTTTAGCGGGAGGCGCCGGGGAGCTGTTTTTT. Amino acid sequence: CASSPILAGGAGELFF. The variable domain in full, with the rest retrieved from reference TRBV7-9 and TRBJ2-2, is DTGVSQNPRHKITKRGQNVTFRCDPISEHNRLYWYRQTLGQGPEFLTYFQNEAQLEKSRLLSDRFSAERPKGSFSTLEIQRTEQGDSAMYLCASSPILAGGAGELFFGEGSRLTVL.

A single count supports this clone. The V gene is TRBV7-2, the J gene TRBJ2-1, with D possibly matching TRBD2 (6 bases). Per germline, CDR1 SGHTA and CDR2 FQGNSA. The V and J ends lost 5 bases and 4 bases respectively, with 12 bases between them. There are 14 residues in the CDR3. CDR3 amino acids: CASSEGLVYNEQFF. The DNA of the CDR3 is TGTGCCAGCAGCGAGGGACTTGTATACAATGAGCAGTTCTTC.

The V and J genes are TRBV7-2 and TRBJ2-5; 7 bases match TRBD1. Germline values: CDR1 SGHTA, CDR2 FQGNSA. This CDR3 is built from 15 residues. Trimming cost V 5 bases and J 1 base; bases outside gene matches: 7. This CDR3 is CASSLEAGGQETQYF. As DNA, the CDR3 is TGTGCCAGCAGCCTCGAGGCAGGGGGCCAAGAGACCCAGTACTTC.

This clone was detected a few times. The V and J genes are TRBV7-2 and TRBJ1-2; the D is unclear. Germline V gene sequence: CDR1 SGHTA, CDR2 FQGNSA. Trimming pared 2 bases from V and 4 bases from J, leaving 11 bases between. The CDR3 covers 14 residues. The CDR3 is CASSLNAEIYGYTF. In DNA, the CDR3 is TGTGCCAGCAGCTTAAACGCGGAAATCTATGGCTACACCTTC.

This clone was counted a few times. J is TRBJ1-2 and V is TRBV28; 10 nucleotides agree with TRBD1. The CDR3 totals 15 residues. The germline CDR1 and CDR2 sequences are MDHEN and SYDVKM. The V segment lost 4 bases and the J segment 8 bases; nucleotides outside the gene matches: 10. CDR3 loop: CASSSGTGATKGYTF. The CDR3, as DNA: TGTGCCAGCAGTTCCGGGACAGGGGCGACGAAGGGCTACACCTTC.

This clone turned up a few times. CDR3 sequence reads: CAFGGHDSPLHF. The CDR3 coding sequence is TGTGCCTTCGGGGGGCACGATTCACCCCTCCACTTT. The chain uses TRBV28 and TRBJ1-6; D is possibly TRBD1 (6 bases). This CDR3 has 12 amino acids. V was shortened by 11 bases and J by 8 bases, with 13 bases between the two germline ends. In germline, CDR1 is MDHEN, CDR2 SYDVKM.

The V and J genes are TRBV30 and TRBJ2-1; 11 bases align to TRBD1. From germline, CDR1 is GTSNPN and CDR2 SVGIG (reference sequence). This CDR3 region has 16 residues. The trim removed 3 bases at V and 9 bases at J, leaving 13 bases unmatched. The CDR3 here is CAWSVYPGQGVGEQFF. CDR3 nucleotides: TGTGCCTGGAGCGTATATCCGGGACAGGGGGTGGGTGAGCAGTTCTTC. Drawing the rest from reference TRBV30 and TRBJ2-1, the complete variable domain is SQTIHQWPATLVQPVGSPLSLECTVEGTSNPNLYWYRQAAGRGLQLLFYSVGIGQISSEVPQNLSASRPQDRQFILSSKKLLLSDSGFYLCAWSVYPGQGVGEQFFGPGTRLTVL.

J is TRBJ2-6 and V is TRBV2, with a possible D match to TRBD1 (5 bases). CDR3 length equals 16 residues. Germline CDR1 reads SNHLY; CDR2 reads FYNNEI. Deletions cut 8 bases from V and 0 bases from J, with 14 bases between. CDR3 residues: CASVGRASSGANVLTF. The CDR3 bases are TGTGCCAGCGTCGGCAGGGCAAGCTCTGGGGCCAACGTCCTGACTTTC.

The rearrangement links TRBV5-1 to TRBJ2-1; tentative D call: TRBD2 (6 bases). This CDR3 is 13 amino acids long. Germline lookup yields CDR1 SGHRS and CDR2 YFSETQ. Trimming cost V 2 bases and J 7 bases, with 10 bases left between them. The CDR3 loop reads CASSLRDFNEQFF. CDR3 sequence (DNA): TGCGCCAGCAGCTTACGGGACTTTAATGAGCAGTTCTTC.

The sample holds a few counts of this clone. J is TRBJ1-2 and V is TRBV4-3; no reliable D call. The CDR3 is 18 amino acids. From germline, CDR1 is LGHNA and CDR2 YSLEER. V dropped 2 bases and J dropped 0 bases, with 19 bases sitting between them. The DNA for the CDR3 is TGCGCCAGCAGCCAATCAAAAGGCCGGGAACTTACTAACTATGGCTACACCTTC. Protein: CASSQSKGRELTNYGYTF.

Details on this clone: The sample holds other DNA sequences that translate to the same CDR3. The genes are TRBV7-3 and TRBJ1-1, with D maybe TRBD1 (5 bases). V was clipped by 4 bases and J by 1 base, with 7 bases between them. The germline V gene has CDR1 SGHTA and CDR2 FQGTGA. CDR3 length: 13 amino acids. The CDR3 loop is CASSSQGNTEAFF. The CDR3, as DNA: TGTGCCAGCAGCTCCCAGGGGAACACTGAAGCTTTCTTT.

This clone was found a few times. This chain uses TRBV4-1 with TRBJ1-5; a possible D gene is TRBD1 (5 bases). This CDR3 has 15 residues. Per the germline V gene, CDR1 is MGHRA and CDR2 is YSYEKL. V was pared by 1 base and J by 6 bases, with 13 bases between. CDR3 region: CASSQAGVVRQPQHF. CDR3 in DNA: TGCGCCAGCAGCCAAGCGGGGGTGGTACGTCAGCCCCAGCATTTT.

The table lists this clone with a few counts. The rearrangement uses TRBV29-1 and TRBJ1-4; D is unclear. The CDR3 length is 13 residues. V was clipped by 7 bases and J by 2 bases, with 11 bases between them. Germline V lookup: CDR1 SQVTM, CDR2 ANQGSEA. CDR3 sequence (DNA): TGCAGCGCGTCGGGTGGCACTAATGAAAAACTGTTTTTT. It yields the protein CSASGGTNEKLFF. The full variable domain, with the rest looked up from reference TRBV29-1 and TRBJ1-4, is SAVISQKPSRDICQRGTSLTIQCQVDSQVTMMFWYRQQPGQSLTLIATANQGSEATYESGFVIDKFPISRPNLTFSTLTVSNMSPEDSSIYLCSASGGTNEKLFFGSGTQLSVL.

The chain couples TRBV6-5 to TRBJ1-1; TRBD1 is a possible D gene (6 bases). Germline V gene data show CDR1 as MNHEY and CDR2 as SVGAGI. Between the trimmed V and J ends, which lost 6 bases and 1 base, there was a span of 12 bases. The CDR3 is 14 residues long. Here the CDR3 reads CASSPSGQNTEAFF. Here the CDR3 DNA reads TGTGCCAGCAGCCCCTCGGGACAGAACACTGAAGCTTTCTTT.

This clone was found a few times. The chain's CDR3 is CARGGRQPQHF. The CDR3 DNA is TGTGCCCGGGGGGGTCGCCAGCCCCAGCATTTT. The chain is built from TRBV28 and TRBJ1-5; tentatively, D is TRBD1 (5 bases). V lost 11 bases to trimming and J lost 7 bases, with 12 bases between them. This CDR3 has 11 amino acids. CDR1 is MDHEN and CDR2 is SYDVKM in the germline V gene.

The DNA of the CDR3 is TGTGCCAGCAGTTTAAGAGTCCCCGGGGAGCTGTTTTTT. Its translation: CASSLRVPGELFF. The rearrangement joins TRBV28 to TRBJ2-2; D ambiguous. CDR3 length: 13 residues. Germline loops: CDR1 MDHEN, CDR2 SYDVKM. Trimming removed 2 bases from V and 6 bases from J, with 7 bases in between.

This clone was detected a few times. The same CDR3 is also encoded by other DNA sequences in this sample. DNA for the CDR3: TGTGCCAGCAGCTTAGCCAGGGTGGAGACCCAGTACTTC. Translating gives CASSLARVETQYF. The rearrangement links TRBV7-2 to TRBJ2-5; D is possibly TRBD1 (5 bases). Germline CDR1 SGHTA, CDR2 FQGNSA. V lost 0 bases and J lost 5, with 7 bases in between. CDR3 length: 13 residues.